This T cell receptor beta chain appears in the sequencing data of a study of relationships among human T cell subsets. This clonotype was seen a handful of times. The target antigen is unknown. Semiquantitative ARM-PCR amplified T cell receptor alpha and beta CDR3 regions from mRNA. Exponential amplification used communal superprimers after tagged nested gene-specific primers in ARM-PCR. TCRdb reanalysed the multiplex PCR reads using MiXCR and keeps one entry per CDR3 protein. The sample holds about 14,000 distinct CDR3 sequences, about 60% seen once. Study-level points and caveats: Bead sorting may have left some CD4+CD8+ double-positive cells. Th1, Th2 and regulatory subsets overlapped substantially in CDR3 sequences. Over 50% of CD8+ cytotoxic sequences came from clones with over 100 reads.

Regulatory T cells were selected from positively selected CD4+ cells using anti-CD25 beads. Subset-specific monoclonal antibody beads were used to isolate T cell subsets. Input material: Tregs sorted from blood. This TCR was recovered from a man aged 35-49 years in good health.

Here the CDR3 DNA reads TGCAGTGCTAGAGAAAGTCCCTCGAGATGGGAGACCCAGTACTTC. This translates into CSARESPSRWETQYF. This chain joins TRBV20-1 and TRBJ2-5; D gene ambiguous. CDR3 length equals 15 residues. V lost 0 bases, J lost 5 bases, and 16 bases lay in between. Germline lookup yields CDR1 DFQATT and CDR2 SNEGSKA (reference sequence).